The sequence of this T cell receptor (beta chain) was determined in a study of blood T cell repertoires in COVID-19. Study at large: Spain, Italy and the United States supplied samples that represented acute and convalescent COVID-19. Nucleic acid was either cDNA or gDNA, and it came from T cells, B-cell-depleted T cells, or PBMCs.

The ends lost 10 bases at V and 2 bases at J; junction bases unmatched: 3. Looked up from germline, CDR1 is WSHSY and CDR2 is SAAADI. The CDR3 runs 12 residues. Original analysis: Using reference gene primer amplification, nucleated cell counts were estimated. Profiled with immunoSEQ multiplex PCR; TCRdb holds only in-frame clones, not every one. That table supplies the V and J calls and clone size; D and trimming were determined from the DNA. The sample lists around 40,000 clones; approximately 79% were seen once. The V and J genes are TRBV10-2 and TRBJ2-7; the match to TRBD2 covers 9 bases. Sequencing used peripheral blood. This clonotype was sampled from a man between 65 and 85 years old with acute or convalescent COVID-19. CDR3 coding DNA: TGCGCCACGGCGGGGGGGACCTACGAGCAGTACTTC. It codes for CATAGGTYEQYF.